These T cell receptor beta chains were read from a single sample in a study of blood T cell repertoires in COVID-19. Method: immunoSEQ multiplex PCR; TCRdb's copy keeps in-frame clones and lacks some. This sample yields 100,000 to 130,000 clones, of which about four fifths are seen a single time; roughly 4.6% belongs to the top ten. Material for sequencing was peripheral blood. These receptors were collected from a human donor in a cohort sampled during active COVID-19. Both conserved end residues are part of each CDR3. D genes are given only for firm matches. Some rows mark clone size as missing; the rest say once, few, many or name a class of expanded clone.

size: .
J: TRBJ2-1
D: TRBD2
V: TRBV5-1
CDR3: CASSLAGGPHHEQFF
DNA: TGCGCCAGCAGCTTGGCGGGAGGGCCGCACCATGAGCAGTTCTTC

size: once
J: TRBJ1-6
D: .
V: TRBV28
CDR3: CASSFFRVNSPLHF
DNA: TGTGCCAGCAGTTTTTTCAGGGTTAATTCACCCCTCCACTTT

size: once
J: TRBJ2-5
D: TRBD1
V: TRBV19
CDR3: CASSSAGTGGATQYF
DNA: TGTGCCAGTAGTAGCGCCGGGACAGGGGGCGCCACCCAGTACTTC

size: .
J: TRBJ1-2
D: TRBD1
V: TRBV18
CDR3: CASSEQGADYGYTF
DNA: TGTGCCAGCTCAGAACAGGGGGCTGACTATGGCTACACCTTC

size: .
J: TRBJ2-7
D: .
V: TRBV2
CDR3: CASTPGGEPTYEQYF
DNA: TGTGCCAGCACCCCAGGTGGCGAGCCGACCTACGAGCAGTACTTC

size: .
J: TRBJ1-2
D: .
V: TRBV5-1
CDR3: CASSLDITHYGYTF
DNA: TGCGCCAGCAGCTTGGACATCACCCACTATGGCTACACCTTC

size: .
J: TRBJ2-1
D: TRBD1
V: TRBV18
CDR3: CASSPPGGGDEQFF
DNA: TGTGCCAGCTCACCGCCAGGGGGCGGGGATGAGCAGTTCTTC

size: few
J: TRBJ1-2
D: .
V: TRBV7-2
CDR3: CASSLTGVRGYTF
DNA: TGTGCCAGCAGCTTAACAGGTGTTAGAGGCTACACCTTC

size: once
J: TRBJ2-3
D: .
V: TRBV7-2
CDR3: CASSYPNMDTQYF
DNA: TGTGCCAGCAGCTACCCGAACATGGATACGCAGTATTTT

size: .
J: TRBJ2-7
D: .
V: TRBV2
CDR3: CASSETGLSEQYF
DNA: TGTGCCAGCAGTGAAACCGGGTTGAGTGAGCAGTACTTC

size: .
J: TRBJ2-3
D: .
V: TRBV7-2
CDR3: CASSLGSSNPRTDTQYF
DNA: TGTGCCAGCAGCTTAGGCTCTTCTAATCCTCGCACAGATACGCAGTATTTT

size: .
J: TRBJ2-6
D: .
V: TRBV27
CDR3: CASSLYGETANVLTF
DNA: TGTGCCAGCAGTTTATACGGGGAAACCGCCAACGTCCTGACTTTC

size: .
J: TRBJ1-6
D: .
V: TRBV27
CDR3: CASSSTGSSPLHF
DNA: TGTGCCAGCAGTTCTACCGGGTCCTCACCCCTCCACTTT

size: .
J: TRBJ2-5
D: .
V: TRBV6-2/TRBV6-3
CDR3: CASSRIYGETQYF
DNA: TGTGCCAGCAGTAGGATATACGGGGAGACCCAGTACTTC

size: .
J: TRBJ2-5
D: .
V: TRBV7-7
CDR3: CASSRIQGNQETQYF
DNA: TGTGCTAGCAGCCGAATACAGGGCAACCAAGAGACCCAGTACTTC

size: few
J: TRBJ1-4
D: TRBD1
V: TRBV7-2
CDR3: CASSSSGTGGEKLFF
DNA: TGTGCCAGCAGCTCGAGTGGGACAGGCGGTGAAAAACTGTTTTTT

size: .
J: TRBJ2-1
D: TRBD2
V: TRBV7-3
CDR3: CASSLWGGMDNEQFF
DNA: TGTGCCAGCAGCTTATGGGGAGGGATGGACAATGAGCAGTTCTTC

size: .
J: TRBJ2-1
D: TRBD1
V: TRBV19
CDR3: CASKGQGYNEQFF
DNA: TGTGCCAGCAAGGGACAGGGGTACAATGAGCAGTTCTTC

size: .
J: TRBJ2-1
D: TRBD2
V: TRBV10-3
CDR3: CAISETSEIGEQFF
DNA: TGTGCCATCAGTGAGACTAGCGAGATAGGGGAGCAGTTCTTC

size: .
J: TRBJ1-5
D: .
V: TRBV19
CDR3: CASRTTPTSNQPQHF
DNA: TGTGCCAGTAGAACGACTCCGACTAGCAATCAGCCCCAGCATTTT

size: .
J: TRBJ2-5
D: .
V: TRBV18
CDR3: CASSPPPVGETQYF
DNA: TGTGCCAGCTCACCTCCCCCGGTCGGAGAGACCCAGTACTTC

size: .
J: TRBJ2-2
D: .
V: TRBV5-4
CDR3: CASSLELAENTGELFF
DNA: TGTGCCAGCAGCTTGGAATTAGCGGAGAACACCGGGGAGCTGTTTTTT